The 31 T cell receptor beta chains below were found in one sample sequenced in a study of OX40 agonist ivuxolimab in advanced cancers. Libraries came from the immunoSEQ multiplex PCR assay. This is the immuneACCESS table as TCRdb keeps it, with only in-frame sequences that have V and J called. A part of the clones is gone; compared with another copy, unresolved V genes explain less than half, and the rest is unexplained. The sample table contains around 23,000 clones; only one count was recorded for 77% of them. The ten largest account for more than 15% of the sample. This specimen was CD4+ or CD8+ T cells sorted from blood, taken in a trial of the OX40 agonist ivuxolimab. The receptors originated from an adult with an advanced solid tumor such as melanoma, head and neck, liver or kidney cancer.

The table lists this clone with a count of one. CDR3 region: CASSSTGTESTDTQYF. CDR3 in DNA: TGTGCCAGCAGTTCCACCGGGACGGAGAGCACAGATACGCAGTATTTT. This chain joins TRBV28 and TRBJ2-3; D is possibly TRBD1 or TRBD2 (5 bases each). Trimming removed 4 bases at V and 0 bases at J, with 14 bases between. The length of the CDR3 is 16 residues. Germline V lookup: CDR1 MDHEN, CDR2 SYDVKM.

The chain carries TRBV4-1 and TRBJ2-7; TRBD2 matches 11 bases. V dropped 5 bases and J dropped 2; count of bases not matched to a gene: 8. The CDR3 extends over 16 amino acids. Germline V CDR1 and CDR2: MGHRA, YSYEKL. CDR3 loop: CASSYTSGGGAYEQYF. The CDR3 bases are TGCGCCAGCAGCTACACTAGCGGGGGAGGGGCCTACGAGCAGTACTTC.

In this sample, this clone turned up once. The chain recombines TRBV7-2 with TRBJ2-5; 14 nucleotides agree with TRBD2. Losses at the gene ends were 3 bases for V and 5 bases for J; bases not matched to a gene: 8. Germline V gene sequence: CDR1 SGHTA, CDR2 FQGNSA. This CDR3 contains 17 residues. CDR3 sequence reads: CASSLTSGRAVGETQYF. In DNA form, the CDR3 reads TGTGCCAGCAGCTTGACTAGCGGGAGGGCCGTCGGTGAGACCCAGTACTTC. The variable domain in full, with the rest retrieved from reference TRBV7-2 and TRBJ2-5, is GAGVSQSPSNKVTEKGKDVELRCDPISGHTALYWYRQSLGQGLEFLIYFQGNSAPDKSGLPSDRFSAERTGGSVSTLTIQRTQQEDSAVYLCASSLTSGRAVGETQYFGPGTRLLVL.

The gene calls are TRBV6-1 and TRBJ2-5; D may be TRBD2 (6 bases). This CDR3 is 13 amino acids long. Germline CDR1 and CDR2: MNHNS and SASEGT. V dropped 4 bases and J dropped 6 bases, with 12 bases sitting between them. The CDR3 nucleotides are TGTGCCAGCAGTGGGGCAGGGAGGCAGACCCAGTACTTC. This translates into CASSGAGRQTQYF.

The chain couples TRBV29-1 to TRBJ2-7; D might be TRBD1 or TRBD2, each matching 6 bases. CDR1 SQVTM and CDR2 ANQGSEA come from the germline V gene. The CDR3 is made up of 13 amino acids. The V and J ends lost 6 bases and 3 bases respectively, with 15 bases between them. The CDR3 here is CSVGGGSSYEQYF. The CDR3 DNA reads TGCAGCGTAGGAGGGGGATCTAGCTACGAGCAGTACTTC.

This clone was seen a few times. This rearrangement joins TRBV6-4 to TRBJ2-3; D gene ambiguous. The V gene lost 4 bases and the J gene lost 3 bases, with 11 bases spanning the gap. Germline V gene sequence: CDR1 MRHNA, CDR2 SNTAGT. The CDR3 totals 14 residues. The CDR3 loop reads CASSGAQQTDTQYF. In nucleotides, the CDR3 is TGTGCCAGCAGTGGGGCCCAACAGACAGATACGCAGTATTTT.

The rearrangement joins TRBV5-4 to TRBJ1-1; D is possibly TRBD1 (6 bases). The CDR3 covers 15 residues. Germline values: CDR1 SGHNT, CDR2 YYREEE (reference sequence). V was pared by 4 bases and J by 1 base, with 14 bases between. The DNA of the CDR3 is TGTGCCAGCAGCCAGGACAGCCTTGGGAACACTGAAGCTTTCTTT. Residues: CASSQDSLGNTEAFF.

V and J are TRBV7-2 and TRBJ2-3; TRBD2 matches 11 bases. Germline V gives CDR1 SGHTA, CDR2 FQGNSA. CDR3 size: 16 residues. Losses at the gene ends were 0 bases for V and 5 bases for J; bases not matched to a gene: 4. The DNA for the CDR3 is TGTGCCAGCAGCTTAGCGCTCCTAGCGGGGGGAGATACGCAGTATTTT. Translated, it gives CASSLALLAGGDTQYF. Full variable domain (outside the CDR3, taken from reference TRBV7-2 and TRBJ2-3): GAGVSQSPSNKVTEKGKDVELRCDPISGHTALYWYRQSLGQGLEFLIYFQGNSAPDKSGLPSDRFSAERTGGSVSTLTIQRTQQEDSAVYLCASSLALLAGGDTQYFGPGTRLTVL.

CDR3 amino acids: CASSLISYEQYF. The CDR3 DNA is TGTGCCAGCAGCTTAATATCCTACGAGCAGTACTTC. This chain connects TRBV13 to TRBJ2-7; D gene ambiguous. Per germline, CDR1 PRHDT and CDR2 FYEKMQ (reference sequence). The CDR3 extends over 12 amino acids. V was pared by 2 bases and J by 1 base, with 3 bases between.

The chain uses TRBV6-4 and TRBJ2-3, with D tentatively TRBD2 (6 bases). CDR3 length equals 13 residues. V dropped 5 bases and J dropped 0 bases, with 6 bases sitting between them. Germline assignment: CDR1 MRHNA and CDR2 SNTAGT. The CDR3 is CASSSGSTDTQYF. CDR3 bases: TGTGCCAGCAGTAGCGGGAGCACAGATACGCAGTATTTT.

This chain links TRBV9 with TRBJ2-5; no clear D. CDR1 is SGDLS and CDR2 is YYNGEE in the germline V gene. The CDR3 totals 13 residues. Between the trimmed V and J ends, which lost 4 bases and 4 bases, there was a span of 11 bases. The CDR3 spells CASSSGVGETQYF. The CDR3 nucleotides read TGTGCCAGCAGCTCGGGTGTCGGAGAGACCCAGTACTTC. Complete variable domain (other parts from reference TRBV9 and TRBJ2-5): DSGVTQTPKHLITATGQRVTLRCSPRSGDLSVYWYQQSLDQGLQFLIQYYNGEERAKGNILERFSAQQFPDLHSELNLSSLELGDSALYFCASSSGVGETQYFGPGTRLLVL.

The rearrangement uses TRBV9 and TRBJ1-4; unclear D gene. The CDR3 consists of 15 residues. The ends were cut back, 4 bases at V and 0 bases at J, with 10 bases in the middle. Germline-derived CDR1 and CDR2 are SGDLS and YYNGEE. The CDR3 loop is CASSFGSATNEKLFF. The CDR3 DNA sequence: TGTGCCAGCAGCTTCGGTTCCGCAACTAATGAAAAACTGTTTTTT.

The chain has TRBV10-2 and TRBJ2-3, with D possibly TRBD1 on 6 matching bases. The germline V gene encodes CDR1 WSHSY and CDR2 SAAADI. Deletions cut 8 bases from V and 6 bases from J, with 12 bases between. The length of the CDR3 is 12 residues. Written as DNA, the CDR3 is TGCGCCAGCCGGACCACAGGGGATACGCAGTATTTT. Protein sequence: CASRTTGDTQYF.

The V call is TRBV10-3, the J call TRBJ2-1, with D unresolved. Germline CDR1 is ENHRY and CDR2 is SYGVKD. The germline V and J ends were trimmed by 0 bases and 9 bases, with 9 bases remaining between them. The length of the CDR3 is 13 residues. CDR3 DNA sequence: TGTGCCATCAGTGAGTCGATGGTCACTGAGCAGTTCTTC. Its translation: CAISESMVTEQFF.

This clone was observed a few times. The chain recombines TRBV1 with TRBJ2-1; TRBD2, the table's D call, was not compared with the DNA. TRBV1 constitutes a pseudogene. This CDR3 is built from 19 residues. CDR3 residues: CTSSQEPRTSGLTYNEQFF. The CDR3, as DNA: TGCACCAGCAGCCAAGAACCCCGGACTAGCGGGTTAACCTACAATGAGCAGTTCTTC.

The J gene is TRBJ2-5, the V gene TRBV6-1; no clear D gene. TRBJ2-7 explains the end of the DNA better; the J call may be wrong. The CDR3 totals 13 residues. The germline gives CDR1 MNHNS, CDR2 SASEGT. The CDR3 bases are TGTGCCAGCAGTGTGAAGGACGGCTACGAGCAGTACTTC. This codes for CASSVKDGYEQYF.

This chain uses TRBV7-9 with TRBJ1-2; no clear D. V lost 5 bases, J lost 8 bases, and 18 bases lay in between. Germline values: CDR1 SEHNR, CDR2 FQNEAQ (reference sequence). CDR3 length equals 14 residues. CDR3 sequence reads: CASSAPNPPDGYTF. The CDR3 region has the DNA TGTGCCAGCAGCGCACCGAATCCGCCGGACGGCTACACCTTC.

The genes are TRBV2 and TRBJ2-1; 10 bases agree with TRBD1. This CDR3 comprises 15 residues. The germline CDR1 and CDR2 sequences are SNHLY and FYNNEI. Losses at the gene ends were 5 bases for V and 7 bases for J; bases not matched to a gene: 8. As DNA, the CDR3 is TGTGCCAGCAGTTCCGGGACAGGGGAATGGAATGAGCAGTTCTTC. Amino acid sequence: CASSSGTGEWNEQFF. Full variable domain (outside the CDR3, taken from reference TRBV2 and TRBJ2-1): EPEVTQTPSHQVTQMGQEVILRCVPISNHLYFYWYRQILGQKVEFLVSFYNNEISEKSEIFDDQFSVERPDGSNFTLKIRSTKLEDSAMYFCASSSGTGEWNEQFFGPGTRLTVL.

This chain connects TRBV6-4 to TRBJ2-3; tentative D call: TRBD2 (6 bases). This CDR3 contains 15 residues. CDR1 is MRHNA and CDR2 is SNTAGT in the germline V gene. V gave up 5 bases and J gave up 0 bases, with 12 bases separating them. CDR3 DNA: TGTGCCAGCAGTCCGCTAGCGTTTAGCACAGATACGCAGTATTTT. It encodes CASSPLAFSTDTQYF.

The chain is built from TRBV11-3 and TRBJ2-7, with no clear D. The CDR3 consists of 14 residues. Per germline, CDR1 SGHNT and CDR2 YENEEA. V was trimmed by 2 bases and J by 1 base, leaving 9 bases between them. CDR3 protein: CASSLTAFSYEQYF. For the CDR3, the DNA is TGTGCCAGCAGCTTAACGGCCTTTTCCTACGAGCAGTACTTC.

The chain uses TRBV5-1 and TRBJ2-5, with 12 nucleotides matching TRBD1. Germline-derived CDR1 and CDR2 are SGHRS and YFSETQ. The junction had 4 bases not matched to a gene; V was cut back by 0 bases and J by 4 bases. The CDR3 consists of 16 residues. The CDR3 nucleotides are TGCGCCAGCAGCTTGGTGGGACAGGGGGCGCGAGAGACCCAGTACTTC. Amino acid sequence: CASSLVGQGARETQYF.

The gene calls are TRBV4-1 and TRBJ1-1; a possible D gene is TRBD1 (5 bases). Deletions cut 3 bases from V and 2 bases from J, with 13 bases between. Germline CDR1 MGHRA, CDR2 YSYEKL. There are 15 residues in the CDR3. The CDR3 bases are TGCGCCAGCAGCCACCTCACGGGGGGAAACACTGAAGCTTTCTTT. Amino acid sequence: CASSHLTGGNTEAFF.

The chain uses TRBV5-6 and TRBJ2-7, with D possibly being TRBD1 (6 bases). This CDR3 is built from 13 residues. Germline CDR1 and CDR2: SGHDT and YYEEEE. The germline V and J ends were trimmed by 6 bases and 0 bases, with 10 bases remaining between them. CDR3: CASKKQGSYEQYF. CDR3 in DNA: TGTGCCAGCAAGAAACAGGGCTCCTACGAGCAGTACTTC.

CDR3 sequence: CASSQTGSTDTQYF. The CDR3 bases are TGTGCCAGCAGTCAGACGGGTAGCACAGATACGCAGTATTTT. V gene TRBV6-4 combines with J gene TRBJ2-3; D unclear. The germline V gene encodes CDR1 MRHNA and CDR2 SNTAGT. Trimming removed 5 bases at V and 0 bases at J, with 9 bases between. The CDR3 totals 14 residues.

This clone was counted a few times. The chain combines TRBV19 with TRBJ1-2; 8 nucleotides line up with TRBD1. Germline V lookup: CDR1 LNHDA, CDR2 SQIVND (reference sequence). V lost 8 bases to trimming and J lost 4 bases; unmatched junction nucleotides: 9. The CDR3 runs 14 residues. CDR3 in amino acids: CASDDNRGFYGYTF. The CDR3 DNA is TGTGCCAGTGACGATAACAGGGGGTTCTATGGCTACACCTTC.

CDR3 DNA sequence: TGTGCCAGTAGCGAAATGAGGGGTCAGCCCCAGCATTTT. Translating it yields CASSEMRGQPQHF. The rearrangement joins TRBV19 to TRBJ1-5; tentatively, D is TRBD1 (5 bases). CDR3 size: 13 residues. Trimming left V 6 bases short and J 6 bases short, with 12 bases between. Germline V gene data show CDR1 as LNHDA and CDR2 as SQIVND (reference sequence).

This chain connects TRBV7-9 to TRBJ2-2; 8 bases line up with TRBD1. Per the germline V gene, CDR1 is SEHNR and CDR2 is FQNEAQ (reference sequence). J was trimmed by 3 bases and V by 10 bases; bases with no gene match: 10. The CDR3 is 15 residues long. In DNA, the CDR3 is TGTGCCAACGGTACAGGGGGAAAGGACACCGGGGAGCTGTTTTTT. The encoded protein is CANGTGGKDTGELFF. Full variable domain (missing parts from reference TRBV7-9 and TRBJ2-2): DTGVSQNPRHKITKRGQNVTFRCDPISEHNRLYWYRQTLGQGPEFLTYFQNEAQLEKSRLLSDRFSAERPKGSFSTLEIQRTEQGDSAMYLCANGTGGKDTGELFFGEGSRLTVL.

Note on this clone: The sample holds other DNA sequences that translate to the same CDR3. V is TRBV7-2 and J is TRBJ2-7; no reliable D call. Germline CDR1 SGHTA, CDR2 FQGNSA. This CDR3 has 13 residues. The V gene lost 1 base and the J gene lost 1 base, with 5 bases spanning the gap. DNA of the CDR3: TGTGCCAGCAGCTTAGTACAGTCCTACGAGCAGTACTTC. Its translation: CASSLVQSYEQYF. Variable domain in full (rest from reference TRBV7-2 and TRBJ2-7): GAGVSQSPSNKVTEKGKDVELRCDPISGHTALYWYRQSLGQGLEFLIYFQGNSAPDKSGLPSDRFSAERTGGSVSTLTIQRTQQEDSAVYLCASSLVQSYEQYFGPGTRLTVT.

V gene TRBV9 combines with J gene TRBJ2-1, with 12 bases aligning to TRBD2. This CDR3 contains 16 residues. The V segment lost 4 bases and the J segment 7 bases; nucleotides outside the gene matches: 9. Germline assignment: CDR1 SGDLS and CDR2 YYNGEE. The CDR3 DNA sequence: TGTGCCAGCAGCTCCCGGACTAGCGGGACTGCAAATGAGCAGTTCTTC. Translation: CASSSRTSGTANEQFF.

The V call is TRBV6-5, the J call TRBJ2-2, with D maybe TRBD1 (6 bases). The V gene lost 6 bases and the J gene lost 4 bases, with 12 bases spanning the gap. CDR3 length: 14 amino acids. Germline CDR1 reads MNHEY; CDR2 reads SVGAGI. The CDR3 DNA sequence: TGTGCCAGCAGGATAACAGGGTCCACCGGGGAGCTGTTTTTT. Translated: CASRITGSTGELFF.

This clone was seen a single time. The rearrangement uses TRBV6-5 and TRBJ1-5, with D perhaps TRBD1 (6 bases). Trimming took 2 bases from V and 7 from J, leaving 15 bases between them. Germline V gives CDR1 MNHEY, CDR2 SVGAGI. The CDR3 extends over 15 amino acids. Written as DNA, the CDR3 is TGTGCCAGCAGTTACCCCGGACAGAGATTCCAGCCCCAGCATTTT. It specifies CASSYPGQRFQPQHF.